Below, 10 T cell receptor beta chains from the same sample are listed, as sequenced in a study of blood T cell repertoires in COVID-19. The protocol was immunoSEQ multiplex PCR, while the TCRdb copy is restricted to in-frame clones and leaves out a portion. The table has 180,000 or so clones, roughly nine tenths seen once; the top ten hold 10% to 11%. Sequencing was performed on peripheral blood. These receptors were obtained from a woman in her fifties or sixties with COVID-19, enrolled during active disease.

The V gene is TRBV4-1, the J gene TRBJ1-3; 7 bases map to TRBD1. Trimming cost V 4 bases and J 4 bases; bases outside gene matches: 4. The CDR3 loop spans 14 amino acids. Germline CDR1 is MGHRA and CDR2 is YSYEKL. In DNA form, the CDR3 reads TGCGCCAGCAGCCCCCGACAGGGAGGAAACACCATATATTTT. Translating gives CASSPRQGGNTIYF.

The CDR3 spells CASTERGRGTDTQYF. The CDR3 nucleotides read TGTGCCAGCACCGAACGCGGGAGGGGCACAGATACGCAGTATTTT. The chain has TRBV5-6 and TRBJ2-3; 9 bases line up with TRBD2. J was trimmed by 1 base and V by 6 bases; bases with no gene match: 6. The CDR3 has 15 amino acids. Germline lookup yields CDR1 SGHDT and CDR2 YYEEEE.

This chain links TRBV5-1 with TRBJ2-3; 8 nucleotides match TRBD2. This CDR3 comprises 18 residues. The germline V gene has CDR1 SGHRS and CDR2 YFSETQ. With V trimmed by 0 bases and J by 6 bases, 15 bases remained unmatched. The CDR3 sequence: CASSLESRGALSGDTQYF. The CDR3, as DNA: TGCGCCAGCAGCTTGGAGTCGCGGGGGGCCCTTTCTGGGGATACGCAGTATTTT. Based on the CDR3 plus reference TRBV5-1 and TRBJ2-3, the full variable domain is KAGVTQTPRYLIKTRGQQVTLSCSPISGHRSVSWYQQTPGQGLQFLFEYFSETQRNKGNFPGRFSGRQFSNSRSEMNVSTLELGDSALYLCASSLESRGALSGDTQYFGPGTRLTVL.

The gene calls are TRBV29-1 and TRBJ2-7, with 7 bases identical to TRBD2. Per the germline V gene, CDR1 is SQVTM and CDR2 is ANQGSEA. The V gene end was trimmed by 4 bases and the J gene end by 2 bases; junction bases not matched to a gene: 8. The length of the CDR3 is 14 residues. CDR3 residues: CSVGWRGSPYEQYF. CDR3 coding DNA: TGCAGCGTTGGATGGCGGGGGAGCCCCTACGAGCAGTACTTC.

The chain links TRBV29-1 to TRBJ2-1, with 12 bases matching TRBD2. The CDR3 has 13 residues. Germline CDR1 SQVTM, CDR2 ANQGSEA. The V segment lost 7 bases and the J segment 3 bases; nucleotides outside the gene matches: 1. CDR3 coding DNA: TGCAGCGGGACTAGCGGGAACTACAATGAGCAGTTCTTC. This codes for CSGTSGNYNEQFF.

The V and J genes are TRBV16 and TRBJ2-5, with 8 nucleotides matching TRBD2. The V and J ends lost 4 bases and 5 bases, in that order; junction bases with no gene match: 15. CDR1 KGHSY and CDR2 FQNENV come from the germline V gene. CDR3 length: 17 amino acids. In DNA, the CDR3 is TGTGCCAGCAGCCCGCGTGCAAGCGGGAGCTGGTCCGAGACCCAGTACTTC. Protein sequence: CASSPRASGSWSETQYF.

The chain recombines TRBV7-2 with TRBJ1-4; D is possibly TRBD1 (5 bases). Germline V gives CDR1 SGHTA, CDR2 FQGNSA. CDR3 length: 16 residues. Deletions cut 5 bases from V and 8 bases from J, with 21 bases between. CDR3 sequence (DNA): TGTGCCAGCAGCATCCGAGGACGGGCGGAGGGGGAAAAACTGTTTTTT. Translated, it gives CASSIRGRAEGEKLFF. The full variable domain, with the rest looked up from reference TRBV7-2 and TRBJ1-4, is GAGVSQSPSNKVTEKGKDVELRCDPISGHTALYWYRQSLGQGLEFLIYFQGNSAPDKSGLPSDRFSAERTGGSVSTLTIQRTQQEDSAVYLCASSIRGRAEGEKLFFGSGTQLSVL.

The rearrangement uses TRBV5-1 and TRBJ2-1; 9 nucleotides align to TRBD2. CDR3 length: 16 residues. Germline CDR1 and CDR2: SGHRS and YFSETQ. V was pared by 0 bases and J by 4 bases, with 5 bases of the junction left unmatched. This CDR3 reads CASSLGVAGAYNEQFF. The DNA for the CDR3 is TGCGCCAGCAGCTTGGGGGTAGCGGGGGCGTACAATGAGCAGTTCTTC.

This clone was seen once. This chain joins TRBV6-5 and TRBJ1-2; TRBD1 is a possible D gene (5 bases). Between the trimmed V and J ends, which lost 0 bases and 8 bases, there was a span of 13 bases. Germline V gene sequence: CDR1 MNHEY, CDR2 SVGAGI. The CDR3 covers 14 residues. This CDR3 reads CASSYSLGRGGYTF. The CDR3 DNA reads TGTGCCAGCAGTTACTCCTTGGGGCGGGGAGGCTACACCTTC.

The CDR3 region is CASSQARDSSNQPQHF. The CDR3 DNA is TGCGCCAGCAGCCAAGCCCGGGACAGTAGCAATCAGCCCCAGCATTTT. The chain is built from TRBV4-1 and TRBJ1-5; 7 nucleotides align to TRBD1. CDR1 is MGHRA, CDR2 YSYEKL, per germline. The J segment lost 0 bases and the V segment lost 1 base, leaving 3 bases of the junction unmatched. The CDR3 consists of 16 residues.